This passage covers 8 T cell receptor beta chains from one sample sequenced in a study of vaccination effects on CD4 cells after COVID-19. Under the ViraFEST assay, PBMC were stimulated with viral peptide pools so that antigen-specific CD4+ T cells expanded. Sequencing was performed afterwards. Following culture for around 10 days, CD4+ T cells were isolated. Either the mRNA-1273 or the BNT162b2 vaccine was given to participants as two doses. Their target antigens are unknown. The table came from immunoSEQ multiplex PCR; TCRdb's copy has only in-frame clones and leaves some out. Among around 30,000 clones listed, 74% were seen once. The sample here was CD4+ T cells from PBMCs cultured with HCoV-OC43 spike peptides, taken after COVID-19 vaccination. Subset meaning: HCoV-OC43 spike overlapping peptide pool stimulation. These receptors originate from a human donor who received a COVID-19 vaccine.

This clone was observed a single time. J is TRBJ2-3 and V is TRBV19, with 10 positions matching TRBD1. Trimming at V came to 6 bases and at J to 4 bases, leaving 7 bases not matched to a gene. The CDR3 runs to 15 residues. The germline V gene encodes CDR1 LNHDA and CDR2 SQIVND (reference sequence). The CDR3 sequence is CASSQSGTGADTQYF. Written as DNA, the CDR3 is TGTGCCAGTAGCCAAAGCGGGACAGGGGCAGATACGCAGTATTTT.

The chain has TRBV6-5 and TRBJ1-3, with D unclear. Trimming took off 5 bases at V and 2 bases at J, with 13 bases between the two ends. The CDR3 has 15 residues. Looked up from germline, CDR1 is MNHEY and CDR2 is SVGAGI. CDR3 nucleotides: TGTGCCAGCAGTCGGACCCTAGCGGCTGGAAACACCATATATTTT. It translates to CASSRTLAAGNTIYF.

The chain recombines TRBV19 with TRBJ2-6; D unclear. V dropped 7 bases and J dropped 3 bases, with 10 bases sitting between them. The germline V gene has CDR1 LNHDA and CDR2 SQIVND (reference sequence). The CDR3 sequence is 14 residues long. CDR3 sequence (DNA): TGTGCCAGTAAGATTTTCGTTGGGGCCAACGTCCTGACTTTC. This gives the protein CASKIFVGANVLTF.

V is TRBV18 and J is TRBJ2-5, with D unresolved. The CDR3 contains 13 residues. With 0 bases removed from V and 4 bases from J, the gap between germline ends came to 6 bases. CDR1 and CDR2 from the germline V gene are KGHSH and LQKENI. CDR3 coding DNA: TGTGCCAGCTCACCACCGTCTTCAGAGACCCAGTACTTC. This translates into CASSPPSSETQYF.

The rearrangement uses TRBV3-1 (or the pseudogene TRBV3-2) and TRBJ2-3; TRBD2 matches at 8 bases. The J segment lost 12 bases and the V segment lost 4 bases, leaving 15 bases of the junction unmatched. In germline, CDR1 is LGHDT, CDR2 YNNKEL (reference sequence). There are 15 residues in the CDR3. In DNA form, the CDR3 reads TGTGCCAGCAGCCTTCGGACTAGCACCGGAGGTACACAGTATTTT. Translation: CASSLRTSTGGTQYF.

For the CDR3, the DNA is TGTGCCAGCAGTGAATTAGGAACCAGTGACACGCACTATGGCTACACCTTC. It translates to CASSELGTSDTHYGYTF. The rearrangement uses TRBV25-1 and TRBJ1-2; D is uncertain. The V and J ends lost 1 base and 3 bases respectively, with 18 bases between them. CDR3 length: 17 amino acids. CDR1 and CDR2 from the germline V gene are MGHDK and SYGVNS.

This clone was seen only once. The CDR3 spells CASSLGQGTSGTSSYEQYF. CDR3 nucleotide sequence: TGCGCCAGCAGCTTGGGACAGGGGACTAGCGGGACCAGCTCCTACGAGCAGTACTTC. The V gene is TRBV5-1, the J gene TRBJ2-7; 13 bases map to TRBD2. The V gene end was trimmed by 0 bases and the J gene end by 0 bases; junction bases not matched to a gene: 9. The CDR3 consists of 19 residues. CDR1 is SGHRS, CDR2 YFSETQ, per germline.

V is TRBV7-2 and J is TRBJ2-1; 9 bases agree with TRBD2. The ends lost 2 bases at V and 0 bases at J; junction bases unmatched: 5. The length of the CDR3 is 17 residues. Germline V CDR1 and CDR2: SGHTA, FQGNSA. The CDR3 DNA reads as TGTGCCAGCAGCTTAAGTGGCGGGAGGGGCTCCTACAATGAGCAGTTCTTC. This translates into CASSLSGGRGSYNEQFF.